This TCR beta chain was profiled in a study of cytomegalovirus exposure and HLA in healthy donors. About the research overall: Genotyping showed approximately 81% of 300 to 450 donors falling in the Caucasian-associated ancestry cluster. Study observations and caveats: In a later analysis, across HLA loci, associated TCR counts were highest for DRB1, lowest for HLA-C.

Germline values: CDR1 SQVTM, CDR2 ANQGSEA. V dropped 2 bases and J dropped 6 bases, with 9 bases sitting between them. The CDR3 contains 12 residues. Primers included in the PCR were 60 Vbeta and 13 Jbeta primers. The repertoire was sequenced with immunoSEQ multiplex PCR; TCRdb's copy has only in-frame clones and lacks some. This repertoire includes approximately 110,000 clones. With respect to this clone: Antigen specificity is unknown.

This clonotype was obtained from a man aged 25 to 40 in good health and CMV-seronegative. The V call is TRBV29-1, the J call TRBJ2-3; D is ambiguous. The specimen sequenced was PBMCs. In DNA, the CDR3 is TGCAGCGTTGAAATCGGGTTCGATACGCAGTATTTT. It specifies CSVEIGFDTQYF.